Detailed here is one T cell receptor (beta chain). The record originates from a study of blood T cell repertoires in COVID-19. The assay was immunoSEQ multiplex PCR, and TCRdb's table has in-frame clones only and misses some. The sample shows about 350,000 clones, around nine tenths of them seen only once. The V gene's germline CDR1 is LGHDT and CDR2 YNNKEL (reference sequence). V lost 0 bases and J 3 bases, leaving 9 bases between the germline ends. This CDR3 region has 15 residues. This sequence originates from a woman in her fifties or sixties with COVID-19, enrolled during active disease. The rearrangement uses TRBV3-1 (or the pseudogene TRBV3-2) and TRBJ2-1; D might be TRBD1 (5 bases). Specimen: peripheral blood. The CDR3 DNA follows: TGTGCCAGCAGCCAAGAGAACCAGGGCTACAATGAGCAGTTCTTC. Its protein is CASSQENQGYNEQFF.